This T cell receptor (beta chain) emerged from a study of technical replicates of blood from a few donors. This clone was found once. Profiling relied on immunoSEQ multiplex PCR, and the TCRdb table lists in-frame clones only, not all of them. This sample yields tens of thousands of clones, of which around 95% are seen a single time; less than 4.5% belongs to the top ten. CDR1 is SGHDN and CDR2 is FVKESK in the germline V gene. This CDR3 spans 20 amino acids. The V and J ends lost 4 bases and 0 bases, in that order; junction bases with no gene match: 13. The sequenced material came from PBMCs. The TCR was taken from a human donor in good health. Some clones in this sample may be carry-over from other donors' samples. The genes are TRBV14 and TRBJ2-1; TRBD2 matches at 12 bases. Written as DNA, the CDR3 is TGTGCCAGCAGCCCCCCACTAGCGGGGGGCCACCCGAGCTCCTACAATGAGCAGTTCTTC. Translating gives CASSPPLAGGHPSSYNEQFF.